There are a few counts of the clone carrying this T cell receptor beta chain. Trimming removed 0 bases at V and 7 bases at J, with 7 bases between. Germline V CDR1 and CDR2: MGHRA, YSYEKL. The CDR3 has 13 amino acids. This entry comes from a study of blood T cells in healthy people across ages. The authors ran a second PCR of roughly 6 to 12 cycles using a sample-barcoded 5' primer and a J-beta primer mix. TCRdb itself ran the 5' RACE reads through MiXCR, one entry per CDR3 protein. The top ten hold over 15% of the sample, which has about 780,000 distinct CDR3 sequences, about 42% seen once. The chain employs TRBV4-1 and TRBJ1-5; unclear D gene. Material: blood. The TCR comes from a man of 80 years or more in good health. CDR3 sequence: CASSQEVQQPQHF. CDR3 sequence (DNA): TGCGCCAGCAGCCAAGAGGTCCAACAGCCCCAGCATTTT.